This T cell receptor (beta chain) was recovered during a study of T cells in Graves' hyperthyroidism and ophthalmopathy. This clonotype was seen many times. Its target is unknown. General study points: Most thyroid clonotypes expanded above 0.001 appeared in blood too.

There were TCR beta CDR3 regions amplified from RNA transcripts. HTBI primers were employed in a first-round RT-PCR of the TCR CDR3. Via MiXCR, TCRdb re-called the multiplex PCR reads, giving one row per CDR3 protein. Of some 350,000 distinct CDR3 sequences listed, under 20% are singletons. Germline CDR1 is LNHDA and CDR2 is SQIVND (reference sequence). V lost 5 bases to trimming and J lost 4 bases, with 8 bases between them. The CDR3 covers 12 residues. The rearrangement uses TRBV19 and TRBJ1-1; D unresolved. This receptor was obtained from a woman in her late teens or twenties with Graves' hyperthyroidism. The specimen sequenced was blood. CDR3 in DNA: TGTGCCAGTAGTCTTTCGTTCACTGAAGCTTTCTTT. Protein product: CASSLSFTEAFF. The full variable domain, in which reference TRBV19 and TRBJ1-1 provide the parts outside the CDR3, is DGGITQSPKYLFRKEGQNVTLSCEQNLNHDAMYWYRQDPGQGLRLIYYSQIVNDFQKGDIAEGYSVSREKKESFPLTVTSAQKNPTAFYLCASSLSFTEAFFGQGTRLTVV.